The 24 T cell receptor beta chains below all came from one sample that was sequenced in a study of tumor-infiltrating lymphocytes in primary liver carcinoma. TCR beta cDNA was prepared out of approximately 470 ng total RNA by means of a constant-region primer. For TCR beta, libraries were produced by three nested multiplex PCR rounds using slightly modified ARM-PCR. Researchers ran the first two PCR rounds for approximately 10 cycles each with TRBV1-TRBV30 forward primers and a C-beta reverse primer. TCRdb reanalysed the multiplex PCR reads using MiXCR and keeps one entry per CDR3 protein. The sample consists of 300,000 to 350,000 distinct CDR3 sequences, 65% of them appearing once. Out of unsorted whole blood came the blood RNA, and germline DNA was extracted as well. The sequenced sample consisted of peripheral blood. The source is a man aged 35 to 55 with primary liver carcinoma and hepatitis B virus infection.

This clonotype appeared a single time. It may be a read error: a sequence one base away is much more abundant. This likely comes from a read error, as the CDR3 has no conserved phenylalanine or tryptophan at its end. The chain employs TRBV12-3 or TRBV12-4 and TRBJ2-5, with 7 bases identical to TRBD1. This CDR3 is 14 amino acids long. The V segment lost 3 bases and the J segment 5 bases; nucleotides outside the gene matches: 6. CDR3 sequence: CASSFGDREETQYL. The CDR3 DNA follows: TGTGCCAGCAGTTTCGGCGACAGGGAGGAGACCCAGTACTTA.

Comments on this clonotype: One base away lies a much larger clone, so this may be a sequencing read error. V gene TRBV6-1 combines with J gene TRBJ1-1; D call uncertain. Germline V lookup: CDR1 MNHNS, CDR2 SASEGT. The CDR3 is 10 residues long. The V end was cut by 7 bases, the J end by 4 bases, with 4 bases between. The CDR3, as DNA: TGTGCCAGCATGGGCACTGAAGCTTTCTTT. Translated, it gives CASMGTEAFF.

Notes on this clonotype: Sequence at one end of the junction differs from germline and may be a read error. V is TRBV11-2 and J is TRBJ2-1, with TRBD2 identical over 11 bases. CDR1 and CDR2 from the germline V gene are SGHAT and FQNNGV. The CDR3 is made up of 16 amino acids. The CDR3 nucleotides are TGTGCCGGCAGCTCCCAAGTACTAGCGGGAGACAATGAGCAGTTCTTC. It is translated as CAGSSQVLAGDNEQFF. Full variable domain (missing parts from reference TRBV11-2 and TRBJ2-1): EAGVAQSPRYKIIEKRQSVAFWCNPISGHATLYWYQQILGQGPKLLIQFQNNGVVDDSQLPKDRFSAERLKGVDSTLKIQPAKLEDSAVYLCAGSSQVLAGDNEQFFGPGTRLTVL.

CDR3 amino acids: CSVRTSGRGGLETQYF. The CDR3 region has the DNA TGCAGCGTTCGGACTAGCGGGAGAGGGGGTTTGGAGACCCAGTACTTC. The V call is TRBV29-1, the J call TRBJ2-5, with 13 bases lining up with TRBD2. V lost 5 bases and J lost 5; bases outside the gene matches: 11. This CDR3 spans 16 amino acids. The V gene's germline CDR1 is SQVTM and CDR2 ANQGSEA.

Only a few counts were recorded for this clonotype. The rearrangement uses TRBV12-3 or TRBV12-4 and TRBJ2-2, with D possibly being TRBD2 (5 bases). Trimming shortened V by 1 base and J by 4 bases, and 10 bases separated the two germline ends. The CDR3 contains 15 residues. The CDR3, as DNA: TGTGCCAGCAGTTTAGGTCTAGCAGGCACCGGGGAGCTGTTTTTT. The encoded protein is CASSLGLAGTGELFF.

This clonotype was detected only a few times. The J gene is TRBJ2-3, the V gene TRBV5-5; TRBD2 matches at 8 bases. Losses at the gene ends were 4 bases for V and 4 bases for J; bases not matched to a gene: 5. Germline V gene data show CDR1 as SGHKS and CDR2 as YYEKEE (reference sequence). The CDR3 is 14 residues long. Here the CDR3 reads CASSRTSWADTQYF. The CDR3 DNA reads TGTGCCAGCAGCAGGACTAGCTGGGCAGATACGCAGTATTTT. Combining the CDR3 with reference TRBV5-5 and TRBJ2-3 gives the whole variable domain DAGVTQSPTHLIKTRGQQVTLRCSPISGHKSVSWYQQVLGQGPQFIFQYYEKEERGRGNFPDRFSARQFPNYSSELNVNALLLGDSALYLCASSRTSWADTQYFGPGTRLTVL.

This clonotype was picked up many times. The CDR3 nucleotides are TGTGCCAGCAGTCCCAGGGGGACTAGCGTGTTGGATACGCAGTATTTT. Amino acid sequence: CASSPRGTSVLDTQYF. The chain couples TRBV6-2 or TRBV6-3 to TRBJ2-3; 10 bases fit TRBD2. The junction had 11 bases not matched to a gene; V was cut back by 5 bases and J by 6 bases. There are 16 residues in the CDR3. Germline V gene lookup returns CDR1 MNHEY and CDR2 SVGEGT.

About this clonotype: A clone one base away is much larger, so this may be a read error. V gene TRBV6-2 or TRBV6-3 combines with J gene TRBJ1-5; TRBD1 might be the D (6 bases). This CDR3 is built from 17 residues. CDR1 is MNHEY, CDR2 SVGEGT, per germline. CDR3 DNA sequence: TGTGCCGGCAGTTACTCGATTCGCAGGGGTCTAGGGCAGCCCCAGCATTTT. Protein product: CAGSYSIRRGLGQPQHF.

The genes are TRBV13 and TRBJ1-5; TRBD1 is a possible D gene (5 bases). Trimming removed 7 bases at V and 3 bases at J, with 16 bases between. This CDR3 has 15 amino acids. Per germline, CDR1 PRHDT and CDR2 FYEKMQ (reference sequence). The CDR3 is CASNLRQGDNQPQHF. The CDR3 DNA reads as TGTGCCAGCAACTTGAGGCAAGGGGACAATCAGCCCCAGCATTTT.

The J gene is TRBJ2-7, the V gene TRBV6-7; 12 bases match TRBD2. TRBV6-7 is marked as an open reading frame, function uncertain. The CDR3 totals 17 residues. Unmatched junction bases numbered 11, after V lost 6 bases and J lost 2 bases. The DNA of the CDR3 is TGTGCCAGCAGCAACCGACTAGCGGGAGTACACCCCTACGAGCAGTACTTC. It yields the protein CASSNRLAGVHPYEQYF.

The J gene is TRBJ2-5, the V gene TRBV11-2, with unresolved D. The CDR3 spans 11 residues. CDR1 and CDR2 (germline): SGHAT, FQNNGV. The V and J ends lost 7 bases and 3 bases respectively, with 6 bases between them. The CDR3 sequence: CASNSKETQYF. CDR3 in DNA: TGTGCCAGCAACTCTAAAGAGACCCAGTACTTC.

As regards this clonotype: A much larger clone is a single base away; this may be a read error. V usage is TRBV6-1 and J usage is TRBJ2-7; D not certain. Germline lookup yields CDR1 MNHNS and CDR2 SASEGT. This CDR3 has 13 residues. CDR3 sequence reads: CASSVEASNEQYF. In DNA form, the CDR3 reads TGTGCCAGCAGTGTTGAAGCCTCCAACGAGCAGTACTTC.

A note on this clonotype: Possible read error: a much larger clone is one base away. Here the CDR3 omits its conserved ending phenylalanine or tryptophan, so a read error is the likely source. This chain joins TRBV12-3 or TRBV12-4 and TRBJ2-3; a weak D match, TRBD2 (6 bases). This CDR3 has 15 residues. Deletions cut 6 bases from V and 3 bases from J, with 16 bases between. Here the CDR3 DNA reads TGTGCCAGCAGCCCCGTTAGCGGAATAACAGATACGCAGTATTAT. Translation gives CASSPVSGITDTQYY.

Details on this clonotype: A much more abundant neighbour one base away suggests this may be a read error. The conserved phenylalanine or tryptophan is not found at the CDR3 terminus, so this likely reflects a read error. The chain employs TRBV6-5 and TRBJ2-3; D is perhaps TRBD1 (5 bases). CDR3 length: 15 residues. Germline CDR1 reads MNHEY; CDR2 reads SVGAGI. V dropped 5 bases and J dropped 2 bases, with 14 bases sitting between them. The CDR3 region is CASSIAGPTTDTQYL. CDR3 sequence (DNA): TGTGCCAGCAGTATCGCAGGGCCCACCACAGATACGCAGTATCTT.

A note on this clonotype: Being one base from a much bigger clone, this may be a read error. V gene TRBV5-4 combines with J gene TRBJ1-3; 10 bases line up with TRBD1. The trim removed 0 bases at V and 4 bases at J, leaving 4 bases unmatched. Germline V gene data show CDR1 as SGHNT and CDR2 as YYREEE (reference sequence). The CDR3 loop spans 16 amino acids. The CDR3 reads CASSLAGTGVGNTIYF. Here the CDR3 DNA reads TGTGCCAGCAGCTTGGCTGGGACAGGGGTAGGAAACACCATATATTTT.

Note on this clonotype: The CDR3 does not end in the conserved phenylalanine or tryptophan, so this is likely a read error. The rearrangement uses TRBV10-3 and TRBJ1-2, with D tentatively TRBD1 (6 bases). The CDR3 consists of 14 residues. Germline loops: CDR1 ENHRY, CDR2 SYGVKD. V lost 8 bases and J lost 2, with 15 bases in between. The CDR3: CAICGGGQNYGYTS. CDR3 coding DNA: TGTGCCATCTGTGGGGGGGGCCAGAACTATGGCTACACCTCC.

Comments on this clonotype: A junction end diverges from the germline sequence, so it may reflect a read error. The chain is built from TRBV5-1 and TRBJ1-6; D is ambiguous. Germline-derived CDR1 and CDR2 are SGHRS and YFSETQ. This CDR3 comprises 17 residues. This CDR3 is CASNLVAPGDYNSPLHF. For the CDR3, the DNA is TGCGCCAGCAACTTGGTCGCTCCAGGTGACTATAATTCACCCCTCCACTTT.

This clonotype occurred a few times. Relative to the germline gene, one junction end is altered; a read error may explain this. This sequence joins TRBV6-2 or TRBV6-3 and TRBJ2-3; 7 bases fit TRBD1. The germline gives CDR1 MNHEY, CDR2 SVGEGT. The CDR3 contains 13 residues. The CDR3 coding sequence is TGTGCCAGCAGCCGACAGGGTACAGATATGCAGTATTTT. Amino acids: CASSRQGTDMQYF.

This clonotype showed up many times. The J gene is TRBJ2-2, the V gene TRBV6-2 or TRBV6-3; a possible D gene is TRBD1 (6 bases). V was cut by 6 bases and J by 7 bases, with 12 bases left in between. The CDR3 is 13 residues long. Germline loops: CDR1 MNHEY, CDR2 SVGEGT. The CDR3, as DNA: TGTGCCAGCAGCGTCCAGGGGATCGGGGAGCTGTTTTTT. This translates into CASSVQGIGELFF.

About this clonotype itself: This may be a read error: a much more frequent sequence differs by one nucleotide. This chain uses TRBV6-6 with TRBJ2-7; no definite D call. This CDR3 region has 17 residues. The germline CDR1 and CDR2 sequences are MNHNY and SVGAGI (reference sequence). V shed 2 bases and J shed 6 bases, with 23 bases lying between them. Written as DNA, the CDR3 is TGTGCCAGCAGTTACCTAGGGCACAGCCCCCTCCTTGGCGAGCAGTACTTC. It is translated as CASSYLGHSPLLGEQYF.

The chain joins TRBV6-2 or TRBV6-3 to TRBJ1-5; possibly TRBD1 for D (5 bases). The CDR3 has 15 residues. Germline V gives CDR1 MNHEY, CDR2 SVGEGT. V was shortened by 7 bases and J by 5 bases, with 18 bases between the two germline ends. The CDR3 DNA reads TGTGCCAGCACCCCTAGGGGCTTGTCGGATCAGCCCCAGCATTTT. Translating gives CASTPRGLSDQPQHF.

Worth noting for this clonotype: The CDR3 carries no conserved terminal phenylalanine or tryptophan, so it likely arises from a read error. No DNA is shown, since the ends of the CDR3 on it are uncertain; the CDR3 is the one TCRdb lists. The chain recombines TRBV29-1 with TRBJ2-3; the table's D call of TRBD1 was not tested on the DNA. The CDR3 sequence runs 11 residues, both termini included. Germline CDR1 reads SQVTM; CDR2 reads ANQGSEA. The CDR3 reads CSVVTGTVGYV.

The chain recombines TRBV7-9 with TRBJ2-2; TRBD1 might be the D (5 bases). CDR3 length: 18 residues. In germline, CDR1 is SEHNR, CDR2 FQNEAQ (reference sequence). The V gene lost 0 bases and the J gene lost 6 bases, with 20 bases spanning the gap. The CDR3 reads CASSLAGAGRSESGELFF. CDR3 DNA: TGTGCCAGCAGCTTAGCAGGGGCAGGGCGTTCCGAGTCCGGGGAGCTGTTTTTT.

J is TRBJ2-7 and V is TRBV12-3 or TRBV12-4; perhaps TRBD2 as D (7 bases). Trimming cost V 5 bases and J 4 bases, with 15 bases left between them. This CDR3 contains 14 residues. CDR3: CASSRGAGAYEQYF. The DNA of the CDR3 is TGTGCCAGCAGTCGGGGGGCGGGAGCTTACGAGCAGTACTTC.